The 28 T cell receptor beta chains in this list originate from one sample, sequenced in a study of shared clonotypes between healthy human individuals (dated by TCRdb to about 2020). The library was generated by the immunoSEQ multiplex PCR assay. Not all clones reach the TCRdb copy of this immuneACCESS table, which keeps in-frame sequences only. Checked studies attribute under half of the gap to unresolved V genes and leave the rest unexplained. Across this sample there are around 2.3 million clones, with roughly 95% seen only once. Over 0.1% of the sample lies in the top ten. Input material: naive CD4+ T cells sorted from blood. The sample's cell subset or site label is to be understood as: CD45RA+ positively selected. These receptors came from a man aged 18 to 29 in good health.

Comments on this clone: At the DNA level, this CDR3 is encoded by other sequences in the same sample as well. The CDR3 sequence is CASSFPGTGNTEAFF. The CDR3 coding sequence is TGTGCCAGCAGTTTTCCTGGGACAGGGAACACTGAAGCTTTCTTT. The gene calls are TRBV28 and TRBJ1-1; 8 positions agree with TRBD1. Losses at the gene ends were 3 bases for V and 1 base for J; bases not matched to a gene: 4. Per the germline V gene, CDR1 is MDHEN and CDR2 is SYDVKM. CDR3 length: 15 amino acids.

V usage is TRBV5-1 and J usage is TRBJ2-5, with 8 bases aligning to TRBD1. CDR1 and CDR2 (germline): SGHRS, YFSETQ. The trim removed 0 bases at V and 5 bases at J, leaving 12 bases unmatched. The CDR3 has 17 residues. This CDR3 is CASSLEGPGQDWETQYF. The CDR3 nucleotides are TGCGCCAGCAGCTTGGAGGGTCCGGGACAGGACTGGGAGACCCAGTACTTC. Variable domain in full (rest from reference TRBV5-1 and TRBJ2-5): KAGVTQTPRYLIKTRGQQVTLSCSPISGHRSVSWYQQTPGQGLQFLFEYFSETQRNKGNFPGRFSGRQFSNSRSEMNVSTLELGDSALYLCASSLEGPGQDWETQYFGPGTRLLVL.

The chain employs TRBV30 and TRBJ2-2, with TRBD2 matching over 12 bases. Trimming cost V 3 bases and J 5 bases; bases outside gene matches: 7. The CDR3 has 16 amino acids. The V gene's germline CDR1 is GTSNPN and CDR2 SVGIG (reference sequence). CDR3 in amino acids: CAWSRRLAGATGELFF. The CDR3 DNA is TGTGCCTGGAGCCGGAGACTAGCGGGAGCAACCGGGGAGCTGTTTTTT.

The gene calls are TRBV11-2 and TRBJ2-7; 9 bases are shared with TRBD2. After removal of 5 bases from V and 2 bases from J, the junction contained 7 bases not matched to a gene. Germline lookup yields CDR1 SGHAT and CDR2 FQNNGV. The CDR3 spans 15 residues. CDR3 coding DNA: TGTGCCAGCAGCCCTACTAGCGGGCTTCCCTACGAGCAGTACTTC. Residues: CASSPTSGLPYEQYF.

The chain couples TRBV29-1 to TRBJ2-1; D is possibly TRBD2 (6 bases). V was pared by 3 bases and J by 8 bases, with 14 bases between. The CDR3 spans 13 residues. Germline-derived CDR1 and CDR2 are SQVTM and ANQGSEA. The CDR3 bases are TGCAGCGTTGAGGGGACTTTGATCCATGAGCAGTTCTTC. Translation gives CSVEGTLIHEQFF.

As regards this clone: Other DNA sequences within the sample encode an identical CDR3. The rearrangement joins TRBV28 to TRBJ2-5; 7 nucleotides align to TRBD1. The CDR3 extends over 13 amino acids. Germline CDR1 is MDHEN and CDR2 is SYDVKM. V trimming: 4 bases; J trimming: 5 bases; junction bases outside the gene matches: 4. CDR3: CASSSGGLETQYF. CDR3 nucleotide sequence: TGTGCCAGCAGTTCAGGGGGTTTGGAGACCCAGTACTTC.

The chain is built from TRBV5-1 and TRBJ2-2; no clear D. V was pared by 3 bases and J by 11 bases, with 11 bases between. Germline V CDR1 and CDR2: SGHRS, YFSETQ. This CDR3 is built from 12 residues. Here the CDR3 DNA reads TGCGCCAGCAGCTGGGTTTGGGGTGAGCTGTTTTTT. It yields the protein CASSWVWGELFF.

This clone was seen a few times. V is TRBV6-5 and J is TRBJ1-5, with 10 bases fitting TRBD1. V gave up 6 bases and J gave up 7 bases; unmatched junction bases: 9. Germline V gene sequence: CDR1 MNHEY, CDR2 SVGAGI. This CDR3 has 15 amino acids. As DNA, the CDR3 is TGTGCCAGCAGGGCCGGGACAGGGGCCGAGCAGCCCCAGCATTTT. As protein: CASRAGTGAEQPQHF.

The rearrangement joins TRBV1 to TRBJ2-5; the tabulated D call, TRBD1, remains unverified against the DNA. TRBV1 is a pseudogene. The CDR3 length is 17 residues. In nucleotides, the CDR3 is TGCACCAGCAGCCAAGTCGGGCAGGGCGACCTTCAAGAGACCCAGTACTTC. It translates to CTSSQVGQGDLQETQYF.

The chain uses TRBV2 and TRBJ2-7, with a tentative D call TRBD1 (5 bases). The CDR3 sequence is 14 residues long. Germline loops: CDR1 SNHLY, CDR2 FYNNEI. V was cut by 6 bases and J by 0 bases, with 12 bases left in between. For the CDR3, the DNA is TGTGCCAGCAGGCCGACAGTCCACTCCTACGAGCAGTACTTC. It yields the protein CASRPTVHSYEQYF.

The chain combines TRBV10-3 with TRBJ2-2; the match to TRBD1 covers 7 bases. The V gene's germline CDR1 is ENHRY and CDR2 SYGVKD. The CDR3 extends over 14 amino acids. The trim removed 10 bases at V and 5 bases at J, leaving 10 bases unmatched. The CDR3 sequence is CATQGIEETGELFF. CDR3 DNA: TGTGCCACACAGGGGATAGAAGAAACCGGGGAGCTGTTTTTT.

The chain carries TRBV6-5 and TRBJ2-3; D is perhaps TRBD2 (7 bases). The CDR3 runs 14 residues. Trimming shortened V by 6 bases and J by 0 bases, and 10 bases separated the two germline ends. Germline V gene data show CDR1 as MNHEY and CDR2 as SVGAGI. CDR3: CASRRGPSTDTQYF. The CDR3 region has the DNA TGTGCCAGCAGGCGGGGGCCTAGCACAGATACGCAGTATTTT.

The J gene is TRBJ1-5, the V gene TRBV28; D is uncertain. Trimming shortened V by 7 bases and J by 3 bases, and 7 bases separated the two germline ends. CDR1 and CDR2 from the germline V gene are MDHEN and SYDVKM. The CDR3 totals 12 residues. The CDR3 reads CASMADNQPQHF. The CDR3 DNA sequence: TGTGCCAGCATGGCGGACAATCAGCCCCAGCATTTT.

This clone appeared a single time. This sequence joins TRBV19 and TRBJ2-7, with a weak D call TRBD1 (5 bases). Per germline, CDR1 LNHDA and CDR2 SQIVND (reference sequence). This CDR3 contains 16 residues. V lost 4 bases to trimming and J lost 0 bases, with 16 bases between them. The CDR3 is CASSTRTGRSSYEQYF. In nucleotides, the CDR3 is TGTGCCAGTAGTACCCGAACAGGTAGGAGCTCCTACGAGCAGTACTTC.

This rearrangement joins TRBV30 to TRBJ1-5; maybe TRBD1 (5 bases). V was clipped by 1 base and J by 3 bases, with 10 bases between them. CDR3 length: 14 amino acids. The germline gives CDR1 GTSNPN, CDR2 SVGIG (reference sequence). CDR3 loop: CAWSARGVNQPQHF. The CDR3 nucleotides are TGTGCCTGGAGTGCTAGAGGGGTCAATCAGCCCCAGCATTTT.

The chain links TRBV12-2 to TRBJ2-7. TRBV12-2 is marked as a pseudogene. The CDR3 contains 17 residues. This chain's CDR3 is CASRLGSGLRKAYEQYF. The CDR3, as DNA: TGTGCAAGTCGCTTAGGATCTGGGTTACGAAAAGCCTACGAGCAGTACTTC.

The chain links TRBV6-1 to TRBJ1-1, with TRBD1 as a possible D gene (6 bases). Germline V gives CDR1 MNHNS, CDR2 SASEGT. Trimming took 6 bases from V and 11 from J, leaving 25 bases between them. The CDR3 runs 15 residues. In nucleotides, the CDR3 is TGTGCCAGCAGCCACGATCGATCGGGGGCTAGATGGGCTTTCTTT. As protein: CASSHDRSGARWAFF.

The CDR3 sequence is CASSRQRNSPLHF. The DNA of the CDR3 is TGTGCCAGCAGCCGACAGCGGAATTCACCCCTCCACTTT. This sequence joins TRBV6-6 and TRBJ1-6; TRBD1 is a possible D gene (5 bases). Germline values: CDR1 MNHNY, CDR2 SVGAGI (reference sequence). Trimming removed 6 bases from V and 7 bases from J, with 10 bases in between. The CDR3 has 13 amino acids.

V is TRBV5-3 and J is TRBJ1-1; D perhaps matches TRBD1 (5 bases). TRBV5-3 is identified as an open reading frame with a role that is uncertain. This CDR3 has 18 residues. The V end was cut by 0 bases, the J end by 0 bases, with 18 bases between. The CDR3 coding sequence is TGTGCCAGAAGCTTGGTAATCTTCGGGGGAGCTATGAACACTGAAGCTTTCTTT. Protein: CARSLVIFGGAMNTEAFF.

The chain uses TRBV5-6 and TRBJ2-5, with D possibly being TRBD1 (5 bases). V lost 6 bases and J 5 bases, leaving 20 bases between the germline ends. The CDR3 extends over 15 amino acids. CDR1 SGHDT and CDR2 YYEEEE come from the germline V gene. The CDR3 nucleotides are TGTGCCAGCATGCAACCGTCCCCAAAGGGGGAGACCCAGTACTTC. Residues: CASMQPSPKGETQYF.

The rearrangement links TRBV5-1 to TRBJ2-2, with 8 nucleotides matching TRBD2. The length of the CDR3 is 15 residues. J lost 0 bases, V lost 4 bases, and 2 bases had no gene match. Germline V CDR1 and CDR2: SGHRS, YFSETQ. CDR3 coding DNA: TGCGCCAGCAGCATTAGCGGGGCGAACACCGGGGAGCTGTTTTTT. Protein: CASSISGANTGELFF.

This clone was recorded once. This CDR3 is also generated by other DNA sequences in the sample. This chain joins TRBV7-9 and TRBJ1-1, with TRBD1 as a possible D gene (5 bases). Germline V gives CDR1 SEHNR, CDR2 FQNEAQ (reference sequence). Trimming stripped 0 bases from V and 2 bases from J, with 7 bases between. This CDR3 is 14 amino acids long. In DNA, the CDR3 is TGTGCCAGCAGCTTAGCGCAGGGAAACACTGAAGCTTTCTTT. Amino acid sequence: CASSLAQGNTEAFF.

This clone was observed a single time. CDR3 in DNA: TGTGCCAGCAGTTATTCCACAGGGTCGGAGTTCTTC. It translates to CASSYSTGSEFF. V usage is TRBV6-5 and J usage is TRBJ2-1, with D maybe TRBD1 (6 bases). Trimming cost V 3 bases and J 14 bases, with 14 bases left between them. CDR3 size: 12 residues. Germline-derived CDR1 and CDR2 are MNHEY and SVGAGI.

The rearrangement joins TRBV5-6 to TRBJ1-3; D is unresolved. V was cut by 4 bases and J by 0 bases, with 8 bases left in between. The length of the CDR3 is 14 residues. Germline V gene lookup returns CDR1 SGHDT and CDR2 YYEEEE. CDR3 loop: CASSADGSGNTIYF. CDR3 bases: TGTGCCAGCAGCGCTGACGGCTCTGGAAACACCATATATTTT.

The chain couples TRBV2 to TRBJ2-7; D remains unclear. CDR3 length: 13 amino acids. Germline V lookup: CDR1 SNHLY, CDR2 FYNNEI. V was shortened by 8 bases and J by 2 bases, with 13 bases between the two germline ends. The CDR3: CASHQDGTYEQYF. CDR3 in DNA: TGTGCCAGCCATCAGGACGGAACCTACGAGCAGTACTTC.

The rearrangement links TRBV6-5 to TRBJ2-7, with 7 positions matching TRBD1. Germline-derived CDR1 and CDR2 are MNHEY and SVGAGI. The CDR3 consists of 14 residues. V lost 6 bases and J lost 3; bases outside the gene matches: 8. CDR3 sequence reads: CASRDRDRYYEQYF. CDR3 nucleotide sequence: TGTGCCAGCAGGGACCGGGACAGATACTACGAGCAGTACTTC.

The CDR3, as DNA: TGTGCCATCAGTGAGTCGGGCGAGACGGGGGAGCAGTTCTTC. This translates into CAISESGETGEQFF. The rearrangement joins TRBV10-3 to TRBJ2-1, with a tentative D call TRBD2 (5 bases). CDR3 size: 14 residues. Germline loops: CDR1 ENHRY, CDR2 SYGVKD. Trimming took off 0 bases at V and 10 bases at J, with 13 bases between the two ends.

This clone appeared a single time. Other DNA sequences within the sample encode an identical CDR3. This chain joins TRBV10-3 and TRBJ2-3; D not certain. There are 12 residues in the CDR3. V dropped 6 bases and J dropped 2 bases, with 6 bases sitting between them. Germline CDR1 and CDR2: ENHRY and SYGVKD. CDR3 sequence (DNA): TGTGCCATCAGCGGGTCCACAGATACGCAGTATTTT. Encoded protein: CAISGSTDTQYF.